Following are 12 T cell receptor beta chains from one sample sequenced in a study of PD-1 blockade in classical Hodgkin lymphoma. Clones were read by immunoSEQ multiplex PCR, and TCRdb kept only the in-frame ones, dropping some. This sample has 45,000 or so clones, with about 73% found just once. Every patient experienced relapse after autologous stem cell transplantation, and brentuximab vedotin exposure varied. The specimen was peripheral blood mononuclear cells (PBMCs), collected at baseline. The receptors stem from a human donor with classical Hodgkin lymphoma.

The J gene is TRBJ2-7, the V gene TRBV2; TRBD1 matches 7 bases. Germline V CDR1 and CDR2: SNHLY, FYNNEI. This CDR3 is 12 amino acids long. V lost 6 bases and J lost 2; bases outside the gene matches: 1. The CDR3: CASRGTAYEQYF. The CDR3 nucleotides read TGTGCCAGCAGAGGGACAGCCTACGAGCAGTACTTC.

The CDR3 DNA sequence: TGTGCCAGCAGTGAAGCGCGCGACAGCTCCTATAATTCACCCCTCCACTTT. It is translated as CASSEARDSSYNSPLHF. The chain recombines TRBV2 with TRBJ1-6; possible D gene TRBD1, 5 bases. The CDR3 extends over 17 amino acids. Trimming stripped 0 bases from V and 0 bases from J, with 9 bases between. In germline, CDR1 is SNHLY, CDR2 FYNNEI.

The genes are TRBV5-1 and TRBJ1-4, with D perhaps TRBD1 (6 bases). Trimming removed 4 bases from V and 3 bases from J, with 10 bases in between. Germline CDR1 and CDR2: SGHRS and YFSETQ. The CDR3 is made up of 14 amino acids. CDR3 DNA: TGCGCCAGCAGCCCAGGGGCAGCTAATGAAAAACTGTTTTTT. It encodes CASSPGAANEKLFF.

The rearrangement links TRBV7-2 to TRBJ2-5; the D gene could be TRBD1 or TRBD2 (5 bases each). This CDR3 spans 15 amino acids. The V gene lost 5 bases and the J gene lost 1 base, with 14 bases spanning the gap. CDR1 is SGHTA and CDR2 is FQGNSA in the germline V gene. In nucleotides, the CDR3 is TGTGCCAGCAGCCCTCAGCGGCAGGGCCAAGAGACCCAGTACTTC. It yields the protein CASSPQRQGQETQYF.

CDR3 loop: CASMSRGTGELFF. Here the CDR3 DNA reads TGTGCCAGCATGAGTAGAGGCACCGGGGAGCTGTTTTTT. The V and J genes are TRBV9 and TRBJ2-2; D is unclear. The CDR3 contains 13 residues. V was clipped by 6 bases and J by 4 bases, with 10 bases between them. Germline V gene lookup returns CDR1 SGDLS and CDR2 YYNGEE. Full variable domain (missing parts from reference TRBV9 and TRBJ2-2): DSGVTQTPKHLITATGQRVTLRCSPRSGDLSVYWYQQSLDQGLQFLIQYYNGEERAKGNILERFSAQQFPDLHSELNLSSLELGDSALYFCASMSRGTGELFFGEGSRLTVL.

This chain joins TRBV6-1 and TRBJ2-1; 9 bases are shared with TRBD2. Germline V lookup: CDR1 MNHNS, CDR2 SASEGT. V was pared by 4 bases and J by 4 bases, with 5 bases of the junction left unmatched. This CDR3 spans 15 amino acids. The CDR3 loop is CASSVAGGSYNEQFF. The CDR3 nucleotides are TGTGCCAGCAGTGTTGCGGGGGGGTCTTACAATGAGCAGTTCTTC.

This clone was counted between two and nine times. V and J are TRBV27 and TRBJ1-1; 8 nucleotides align to TRBD1. Germline CDR1 MNHEY, CDR2 SMNVEV (reference sequence). This CDR3 has 15 residues. After removal of 2 bases from V and 1 base from J, the junction contained 3 bases not matched to a gene. The CDR3 coding sequence is TGTGCCAGCAGTTTAAGGGGGACAGGGAACACTGAAGCTTTCTTT. This codes for CASSLRGTGNTEAFF.

The chain is built from TRBV5-1 and TRBJ2-3; TRBD1 agrees at 8 bases. V shed 4 bases, J shed 0 bases, and the junction held 13 bases outside the gene matches. In germline, CDR1 is SGHRS, CDR2 YFSETQ. The CDR3 contains 18 residues. CDR3 DNA sequence: TGCGCCAGCAGCCCCCTGGGACAGGCTGAATCTAGCACAGATACGCAGTATTTT. This encodes CASSPLGQAESSTDTQYF.

The chain employs TRBV28 and TRBJ1-1; 11 bases map to TRBD1. Germline V gene data show CDR1 as MDHEN and CDR2 as SYDVKM. The CDR3 length is 14 residues. V was pared by 6 bases and J by 7 bases, with 7 bases of the junction left unmatched. The CDR3 DNA reads as TGTGCCAGCAGGGGACAGGGGGAAATGGGTGAAGCTTTCTTT. This sequence encodes CASRGQGEMGEAFF.

V and J are TRBV18 and TRBJ1-1; D is perhaps TRBD1 (6 bases). Germline CDR1 reads KGHSH; CDR2 reads LQKENI. The CDR3 runs to 18 residues. V lost 2 bases, J lost 2 bases, and 21 bases lay in between. CDR3 region: CASSPVGTRQGINTEAFF. The CDR3, as DNA: TGTGCCAGCTCACCAGTGGGGACAAGGCAGGGGATTAACACTGAAGCTTTCTTT.

The chain links TRBV6-1 to TRBJ1-1; tentatively, D is TRBD1 (6 bases). Trimming took 4 bases from V and 0 from J, leaving 12 bases between them. This CDR3 region has 15 residues. CDR1 is MNHNS and CDR2 is SASEGT in the germline V gene. The CDR3 protein is CASSAAAGVNTEAFF. CDR3 in DNA: TGTGCCAGCAGTGCGGCCGCAGGGGTGAACACTGAAGCTTTCTTT.

This clone was observed a single time. The chain joins TRBV7-3 to TRBJ2-3; 7 nucleotides agree with TRBD1. Germline-derived CDR1 and CDR2 are SGHTA and FQGTGA. J gave up 2 bases and V 5 bases, and 4 bases lay outside the gene matches. The CDR3 length is 14 residues. This chain's CDR3 is CASSEGQSTDTQYF. The CDR3 coding sequence is TGTGCCAGCAGCGAGGGACAGTCCACAGATACGCAGTATTTT.